Presented here are 23 T cell receptor beta chains from one specimen sequenced in a study of T cell responses to AZD1222 COVID-19 vaccine. Measured with immunoSEQ multiplex PCR; TCRdb has only the in-frame clones, and not every one. The table lists tens of thousands of clones, about 90% of them singletons. This material consisted of peripheral blood, taken on day 0 of AZD1222 vaccination. The receptors shown here come from an adult in good health.

This rearrangement joins TRBV15 to TRBJ1-4; 7 positions agree with TRBD1. The V gene's germline CDR1 is LNHNV and CDR2 YYDKDF (reference sequence). V dropped 2 bases and J dropped 8; count of bases not matched to a gene: 11. The CDR3 length is 16 residues. Here the CDR3 DNA reads TGTGCCACCAGCAGACAACGACAGGGAGAGCGCGAAAAACTGTTTTTT. It translates to CATSRQRQGEREKLFF.

This clone was detected a few times. CDR3 in DNA: TGTGCCAGCAGCCCCTACCTAGGGACTTCAGGAAACACCATATATTTT. It is translated as CASSPYLGTSGNTIYF. The chain recombines TRBV7-9 with TRBJ1-3, with TRBD1 as a possible D gene (5 bases). The CDR3 is made up of 16 amino acids. V was shortened by 5 bases and J by 4 bases, with 18 bases between the two germline ends. Germline V gives CDR1 SEHNR, CDR2 FQNEAQ (reference sequence).

The V and J genes are TRBV29-1 and TRBJ1-1; possibly TRBD1 for D (5 bases). The germline gives CDR1 SQVTM, CDR2 ANQGSEA. V lost 4 bases, J lost 5 bases, and 11 bases lay in between. The CDR3 covers 12 residues. The CDR3 loop reads CSVAGAGTEAFF. The DNA of the CDR3 is TGCAGCGTTGCCGGGGCGGGAACTGAAGCTTTCTTT.

Concerning this clone: The junction departs from germline at one end; a sequencing error may be responsible. The genes are TRBV5-1 and TRBJ2-7; 9 bases are a match to TRBD1. The germline CDR1 and CDR2 sequences are SGHRS and YFSETQ. The CDR3 spans 13 residues. This CDR3 reads CASSPTGQGPLHF. In DNA, the CDR3 is TGCGCCAGCAGCCCGACGGGACAGGGCCCTCTGCACTTC.

This clone was recorded once. The rearrangement links TRBV5-4 to TRBJ2-7; 8 bases are a match to TRBD2. Germline V gives CDR1 SGHNT, CDR2 YYREEE (reference sequence). J gave up 4 bases and V 4 bases, and 10 bases lay outside the gene matches. The CDR3 runs to 15 residues. CDR3 DNA: TGTGCCAGCAGCGCCCCGGGACTAGGGAAATACGAGCAGTACTTC. Protein: CASSAPGLGKYEQYF.

The chain has TRBV18 and TRBJ2-2, with TRBD1 matching 9 bases. In germline, CDR1 is KGHSH, CDR2 LQKENI. The J segment lost 1 base and the V segment lost 5 bases, leaving 8 bases of the junction unmatched. This CDR3 is built from 17 residues. The CDR3 loop reads CASSAPGTGRNTGELFF. In DNA form, the CDR3 reads TGTGCCAGCTCAGCTCCTGGGACAGGGAGGAACACCGGGGAGCTGTTTTTT. Complete variable domain (other parts from reference TRBV18 and TRBJ2-2): NAGVMQNPRHLVRRRGQEARLRCSPMKGHSHVYWYRQLPEEGLKFMVYLQKENIIDESGMPKERFSAEFPKEGPSILRIQQVVRGDSAAYFCASSAPGTGRNTGELFFGEGSRLTVL.

The rearrangement uses TRBV5-5 and TRBJ1-1; D is uncertain. CDR1 and CDR2 from the germline V gene are SGHKS and YYEKEE (reference sequence). V lost 0 bases, J lost 8 bases, and 20 bases lay in between. The CDR3 extends over 16 amino acids. Here the CDR3 reads CASSLAPDTSNLEAFF. The DNA of the CDR3 is TGTGCCAGCAGCTTGGCCCCTGACACGTCGAACCTCGAAGCTTTCTTT.

The genes are TRBV19 and TRBJ1-5, with D possibly being TRBD1 (6 bases). Germline values: CDR1 LNHDA, CDR2 SQIVND (reference sequence). The CDR3 loop spans 15 amino acids. The germline V and J ends were trimmed by 7 bases and 2 bases, with 15 bases remaining between them. This chain's CDR3 is CASTDRDTRNQPQHF. In nucleotides, the CDR3 is TGTGCCAGTACCGACCGGGACACCCGCAATCAGCCCCAGCATTTT.

The CDR3 nucleotides read TGTGCCAGCAGCTTAGTGGGGACAGGGGGCGGTTATACTAGCACAGATACGCAGTATTTT. Its protein is CASSLVGTGGGYTSTDTQYF. V gene TRBV7-8 combines with J gene TRBJ2-3, with 12 bases that match TRBD1. Per germline, CDR1 SGHVS and CDR2 FQNEAQ. This CDR3 contains 20 residues. After removal of 1 base from V and 0 bases from J, the junction contained 11 bases not matched to a gene. The entire variable domain, with the rest obtained from reference TRBV7-8 and TRBJ2-3, is as follows: GAGVSQSPRYKVAKRGQDVALRCDPISGHVSLFWYQQALGQGPEFLTYFQNEAQLDKSGLPSDRFFAERPEGSVSTLKIQRTQQEDSAVYLCASSLVGTGGGYTSTDTQYFGPGTRLTVL.

This clone was counted between two and nine times. V is TRBV6-5 and J is TRBJ1-6; 7 bases match TRBD1. The V gene end was trimmed by 7 bases and the J gene end by 7 bases; junction bases not matched to a gene: 10. The CDR3 runs 15 residues. CDR1 is MNHEY, CDR2 SVGAGI, per germline. The CDR3 region is CASTPNRGENSPLHF. The CDR3 DNA follows: TGTGCCAGCACCCCGAACAGGGGTGAAAATTCACCCCTCCACTTT.

The V and J genes are TRBV5-4 and TRBJ2-2, with D hard to call. From germline, CDR1 is SGHNT and CDR2 YYREEE (reference sequence). Trimming cost V 4 bases and J 3 bases, with 7 bases left between them. The CDR3 contains 13 residues. The CDR3 region is CASSQTYTGELFF. In nucleotides, the CDR3 is TGTGCCAGCAGCCAGACTTACACCGGGGAGCTGTTTTTT. Full variable domain (outside the CDR3, taken from reference TRBV5-4 and TRBJ2-2): ETGVTQSPTHLIKTRGQQVTLRCSSQSGHNTVSWYQQALGQGPQFIFQYYREEENGRGNFPPRFSGLQFPNYSSELNVNALELDDSALYLCASSQTYTGELFFGEGSRLTVL.

Concerning this clone: The same CDR3 also results from other DNA sequences found in this sample. This chain joins TRBV18 and TRBJ1-2; D not resolved. CDR3 size: 13 residues. Germline CDR1 and CDR2: KGHSH and LQKENI. V was shortened by 1 base and J by 3 bases, with 6 bases between the two germline ends. This chain's CDR3 is CASSPQGDYGYTF. The CDR3, as DNA: TGTGCCAGCTCACCACAGGGAGACTATGGCTACACCTTC.

J is TRBJ2-2 and V is TRBV2; 9 bases match TRBD2. The germline V gene encodes CDR1 SNHLY and CDR2 FYNNEI. The CDR3 sequence is 15 residues long. J lost 6 bases, V lost 3 bases, and 5 bases had no gene match. CDR3 bases: TGTGCCAGCAGTGAGGCTAGCGGGGCCGCCGGGGAGCTGTTTTTT. This codes for CASSEASGAAGELFF.

The chain employs TRBV24-1 and TRBJ2-1; 7 nucleotides align to TRBD1. The CDR3 sequence is 14 residues long. V shed 4 bases and J 4 bases; nucleotides not matched to a gene: 3. Germline V gene lookup returns CDR1 KGHDR and CDR2 SFDVKD. This CDR3 is CATSDTGQYNEQFF. In DNA, the CDR3 is TGTGCCACCAGTGACACGGGACAGTACAATGAGCAGTTCTTC.

This clone was detected only once. This sequence joins TRBV7-3 and TRBJ2-2; 8 nucleotides line up with TRBD1. V trimming: 5 bases; J trimming: 3 bases; junction bases outside the gene matches: 11. Germline CDR1 is SGHTA and CDR2 is FQGTGA. This CDR3 has 17 amino acids. The CDR3 DNA follows: TGTGCCAGCAGCGCTCCCGAGGGGACAGGTTACACCGGGGAGCTGTTTTTT. This codes for CASSAPEGTGYTGELFF.

The gene calls are TRBV7-8 and TRBJ1-1, with D possibly TRBD1 on 5 matching bases. Germline assignment: CDR1 SGHVS and CDR2 FQNEAQ. The V and J ends lost 1 base and 7 bases respectively, with 13 bases between them. The CDR3 contains 14 residues. In nucleotides, the CDR3 is TGTGCCAGCAGCTTAGTTCAGGGCTTGGGTGAAGCTTTCTTT. Protein product: CASSLVQGLGEAFF.

There are a few counts of this clone. The V and J genes are TRBV5-8 and TRBJ1-5; weak D call: TRBD1 (6 bases). Trimming shortened V by 1 base and J by 4 bases, and 9 bases separated the two germline ends. Germline V gene sequence: CDR1 SGHTS, CDR2 YDEGEE. The CDR3 extends over 14 amino acids. The CDR3 loop reads CASSLRGRNQPQHF. In DNA, the CDR3 is TGTGCCAGCAGCTTGAGGGGGAGGAATCAGCCCCAGCATTTT. The variable domain in full, with the rest retrieved from reference TRBV5-8 and TRBJ1-5, is EAGVTQSPTHLIKTRGQQATLRCSPISGHTSVYWYQQALGLGLQFLLWYDEGEERNRGNFPPRFSGRQFPNYSSELNVNALELEDSALYLCASSLRGRNQPQHFGDGTRLSIL.

The chain employs TRBV10-3 and TRBJ2-7; a weak D match, TRBD2 (6 bases). The germline gives CDR1 ENHRY, CDR2 SYGVKD. Trimming took off 4 bases at V and 4 bases at J, with 14 bases between the two ends. This CDR3 is 14 amino acids long. CDR3 in amino acids: CAISVGGIAYEQYF. CDR3 in DNA: TGTGCCATCAGTGTGGGGGGTATCGCGTACGAGCAGTACTTC.

This CDR3 reads CASSLASGGVYEQFF. The CDR3 nucleotides are TGTGCCAGCAGCTTGGCTAGCGGGGGGGTATATGAGCAGTTCTTC. This chain links TRBV5-6 with TRBJ2-1, with 12 bases aligning to TRBD2. The junction had 3 bases not matched to a gene; V was cut back by 0 bases and J by 8 bases. This CDR3 is 15 amino acids long. From germline, CDR1 is SGHDT and CDR2 YYEEEE.

The chain joins TRBV30 to TRBJ1-1, with D possibly TRBD1 on 5 matching bases. Germline V gene data show CDR1 as GTSNPN and CDR2 as SVGIG (reference sequence). V lost 4 bases and J lost 0, with 12 bases in between. This CDR3 is built from 14 residues. The chain's CDR3 is CAWNLREMNTEAFF. The CDR3 nucleotides read TGTGCCTGGAACCTCAGGGAAATGAACACTGAAGCTTTCTTT.

The chain recombines TRBV9 with TRBJ1-6; D gene unclear. This CDR3 contains 16 residues. Germline CDR1 reads SGDLS; CDR2 reads YYNGEE. Trimming removed 4 bases from V and 8 bases from J, with 19 bases in between. CDR3 DNA sequence: TGTGCCAGCAGCCCGAAAGTTGGGGATGTGGATTCACCCCTCCACTTT. Its translation is CASSPKVGDVDSPLHF.

This clone was observed a few times. The gene calls are TRBV6-5 and TRBJ2-7; possible D gene TRBD1, 5 bases. The CDR3 extends over 15 amino acids. Germline CDR1 reads MNHEY; CDR2 reads SVGAGI. Trimming pared 2 bases from V and 5 bases from J, leaving 16 bases between. CDR3 sequence reads: CASSYLGSRAHEQYF. The DNA for the CDR3 is TGTGCCAGCAGTTACCTCGGTAGCAGGGCCCACGAGCAGTACTTC.

This chain joins TRBV10-3 and TRBJ1-4, with D hard to call. V was trimmed by 0 bases and J by 14 bases, leaving 13 bases between them. Per the germline V gene, CDR1 is ENHRY and CDR2 is SYGVKD. CDR3 length: 13 amino acids. In DNA, the CDR3 is TGTGCCATCAGTGAGTCAAACGGGCTGGGGCTGTTTTTT. It specifies CAISESNGLGLFF.